This record covers a single T cell receptor (beta chain). Its antigen is not yet known. Per-nucleotide qualities are absent, and no much larger clonotype sits a single base away. This sample was taken from a study of technical replicates of blood from a handful of donors (dated 2017 in TCRdb). Libraries were built with the immunoSEQ multiplex PCR assay. The source is immuneACCESS, and TCRdb retained only in-frame sequences with V and J called. Part of the clones is not carried over; for the studies checked, unresolved V genes explain less than half of this, and the remainder is unexplained. For this sample the table gives some 87,000 clones, of which about 92% were detected only once. Of the sample, roughly 0.36% falls within the top ten clones. From a lookup of the germline V gene, CDR1 and CDR2 are SQVTM and ANQGSEA. V loses 3 bases, J loses 8 bases, and the germline ends lie 19 bases apart. The CDR3 spans 14 residues, from the cysteine through the phenylalanine. Only the CDR3 part of the read is kept: 42 bases, read in frame from the first base.

The chain was built from TRBV29-1 and TRBJ1-2; the D gene is possibly TRBD1, with 5 bases matching. Sequencing input: T cells isolated from PBMCs. The source is a human donor in good health. The CDR3 loop reads CSVDANQGKVGYTF. DNA sequence: TGCAGCGTTGATGCCAATCAGGGAAAGGTCGGCTACACCTTC. Here the CDR3 is joined to the reference TRBV29-1 and TRBJ1-2 genes, and the full variable domain is: SAVISQKPSRDICQRGTSLTIQCQVDSQVTMMFWYRQQPGQSLTLIATANQGSEATYESGFVIDKFPISRPNLTFSTLTVSNMSPEDSSIYLCSVDANQGKVGYTFGSGTRLTVV.